This T cell receptor (beta chain) emerged from a study of siplizumab effects on memory and regulatory T cells. Study conclusions and caveats: Memory T cells appeared less diverse than naive cells, which seemed to contribute substantially to alloresponse.

The V gene end was trimmed by 2 bases and the J gene end by 7 bases; junction bases not matched to a gene: 8. Looked up from germline, CDR1 is MDHEN and CDR2 is SYDVKM. This CDR3 has 15 residues. Here immunoSEQ multiplex PCR was the method, and the copy in TCRdb shows in-frame clones only, minus some. This sample has about 98,000 clones; approximately 90% occur once, and the top ten carry about 1.1%. Comments on this clone: Its antigen is undetermined.

The clonotype comes from a human donor in good health. Sequencing was done on a sample of CD4+ T cells sorted from blood. The V and J genes are TRBV28 and TRBJ1-3; 7 bases match TRBD1. DNA of the CDR3: TGTGCCAGCAGTTTAGCGGACAGGCTCACGAACACCATATATTTT. Translation gives CASSLADRLTNTIYF.